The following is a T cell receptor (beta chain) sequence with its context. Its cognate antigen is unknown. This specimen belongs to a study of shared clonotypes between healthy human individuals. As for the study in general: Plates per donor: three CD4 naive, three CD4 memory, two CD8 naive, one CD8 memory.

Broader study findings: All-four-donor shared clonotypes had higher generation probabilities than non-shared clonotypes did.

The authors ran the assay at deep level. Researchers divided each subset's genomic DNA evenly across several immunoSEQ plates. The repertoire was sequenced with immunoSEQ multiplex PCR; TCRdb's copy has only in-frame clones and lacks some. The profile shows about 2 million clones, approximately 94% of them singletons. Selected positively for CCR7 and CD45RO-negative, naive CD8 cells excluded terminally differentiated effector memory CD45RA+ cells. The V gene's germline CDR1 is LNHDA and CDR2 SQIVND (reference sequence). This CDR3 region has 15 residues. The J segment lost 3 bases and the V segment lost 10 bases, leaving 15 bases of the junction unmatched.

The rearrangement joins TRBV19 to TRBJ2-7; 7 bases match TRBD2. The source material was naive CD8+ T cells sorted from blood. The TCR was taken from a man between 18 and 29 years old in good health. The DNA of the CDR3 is TGTGCCACCATACTAGGCGGGAGAGTTTTCTACGAGCAGTACTTC. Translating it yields CATILGGRVFYEQYF.